One sample yielded the 15 T cell receptor beta chains listed below, sequenced in a study of blood T cell repertoires in COVID-19. Only in-frame clones appear in the TCRdb table, and some are missing; sequencing was by immunoSEQ multiplex PCR. The sample consists of fewer than 130,000 clones, approximately 84% of them appearing once. The sequenced material came from peripheral blood. Receptor source: a human donor in a cohort sampled during active COVID-19.

Turning to this clone: Mismatch with germline at one junction end may stem from a read error. The chain uses TRBV5-1 and TRBJ2-1; D is perhaps TRBD2 (6 bases). Germline V gives CDR1 SGHRS, CDR2 YFSETQ. The CDR3 spans 15 residues. The CDR3 DNA is TGCGCCAGCAGCCGCACTAGCACTTCCTTCAATGAGCAGTTCTTC. It specifies CASSRTSTSFNEQFF.

The chain joins TRBV9 to TRBJ2-5, with a weak D call TRBD2 (6 bases). The CDR3 sequence is 15 residues long. The ends were cut back, 4 bases at V and 5 bases at J, with 18 bases in the middle. Germline V gene sequence: CDR1 SGDLS, CDR2 YYNGEE. The CDR3 protein is CASSQGNGRMETQYF. The CDR3 region has the DNA TGTGCCAGCAGCCAGGGAAATGGGAGGATGGAGACCCAGTACTTC.

V gene TRBV7-3 combines with J gene TRBJ2-1, with 8 bases identical to TRBD1. The germline CDR1 and CDR2 sequences are SGHTA and FQGTGA. Unmatched junction bases numbered 8, after V lost 6 bases and J lost 10 bases. The CDR3 runs to 13 residues. This CDR3 is CASSWTGMNEQFF. In DNA, the CDR3 is TGTGCCAGCAGTTGGACAGGGATGAACGAGCAGTTCTTC.

The CDR3 loop is CASSSPAGGGKETQYF. The DNA for the CDR3 is TGTGCCAGCAGTTCCCCAGCGGGAGGTGGTAAAGAGACCCAGTACTTC. V and J are TRBV27 and TRBJ2-5, with 9 positions matching TRBD2. Unmatched junction bases numbered 9, after V lost 4 bases and J lost 3 bases. The CDR3 contains 16 residues. Germline V lookup: CDR1 MNHEY, CDR2 SMNVEV (reference sequence).

This chain joins TRBV3-1 (or the pseudogene TRBV3-2) and TRBJ1-3; D gene ambiguous. In germline, CDR1 is LGHDT, CDR2 YNNKEL (reference sequence). This CDR3 is 13 amino acids long. The V and J ends lost 1 base and 4 bases respectively, with 5 bases between them. The CDR3 sequence: CASSQVAGNTIYF. CDR3 bases: TGTGCCAGCAGCCAAGTGGCAGGAAACACCATATATTTT.

The J gene is TRBJ1-1, the V gene TRBV7-2; 8 nucleotides align to TRBD1. Germline assignment: CDR1 SGHTA and CDR2 FQGNSA. This CDR3 comprises 13 residues. V gave up 3 bases and J gave up 7 bases; unmatched junction bases: 4. CDR3 region: CASSFYRGSEAFF. CDR3 nucleotide sequence: TGTGCCAGCAGCTTCTACAGGGGGAGTGAAGCTTTCTTT.

The chain recombines TRBV7-9 with TRBJ2-1, with TRBD2 as a possible D gene (6 bases). V gave up 1 base and J gave up 7 bases, with 14 bases separating them. In germline, CDR1 is SEHNR, CDR2 FQNEAQ (reference sequence). The CDR3 runs 15 residues. CDR3 protein: CASSLEGAGLNEQFF. CDR3 DNA: TGTGCCAGCAGCTTAGAAGGGGCGGGGCTAAATGAGCAGTTCTTC. Looking up the rest from reference TRBV7-9 and TRBJ2-1 gives the full variable domain: DTGVSQNPRHKITKRGQNVTFRCDPISEHNRLYWYRQTLGQGPEFLTYFQNEAQLEKSRLLSDRFSAERPKGSFSTLEIQRTEQGDSAMYLCASSLEGAGLNEQFFGPGTRLTVL.

This chain uses TRBV4-1 with TRBJ1-1, with D tentatively TRBD1 (6 bases). This CDR3 comprises 13 residues. CDR1 MGHRA and CDR2 YSYEKL come from the germline V gene. The V end lost 1 base, the J end lost 7 bases, and 10 bases lay between the germline ends. CDR3 region: CASSQGRGGEAFF. In DNA form, the CDR3 reads TGCGCCAGCAGCCAAGGAAGGGGGGGTGAAGCTTTCTTT.

This rearrangement joins TRBV5-1 to TRBJ2-7; D might be TRBD1 (5 bases). Germline lookup yields CDR1 SGHRS and CDR2 YFSETQ. The CDR3 covers 15 residues. V lost 4 bases, J lost 2 bases, and 16 bases lay in between. The CDR3: CASSSVSAGTYEQYF. The DNA for the CDR3 is TGCGCCAGCAGCAGCGTTTCGGCAGGGACCTACGAGCAGTACTTC.

This clone came up once. The chain couples TRBV18 to TRBJ2-3; 11 nucleotides match TRBD1. Germline values: CDR1 KGHSH, CDR2 LQKENI. V shed 4 bases and J 4 bases; nucleotides not matched to a gene: 4. This CDR3 has 15 residues. For the CDR3, the DNA is TGTGCCAGCTCACTCCGGGGACAGGGGGCAGATACGCAGTATTTT. Its protein product is CASSLRGQGADTQYF.

V usage is TRBV7-5 and J usage is TRBJ2-5; the table gives TRBD1 as D, unverified against the DNA. TRBV7-5 is labeled a pseudogene. This CDR3 comprises 13 residues. The CDR3 reads CVRSLTNKDREYF. DNA of the CDR3: TGTGTCAGAAGCCTCACCAACAAGGACAGGGAGTACTTC.

The chain has TRBV4-2 and TRBJ2-7; TRBD2 agrees at 11 bases. This CDR3 has 17 amino acids. The germline gives CDR1 LGHNA, CDR2 YNFKEQ. After removal of 0 bases from V and 6 bases from J, the junction contained 10 bases not matched to a gene. The CDR3 DNA sequence: TGTGCCAGCAGCCAAGATCTAGCGGGAGGCCCTTATGTCGAGCAGTACTTC. Encoded protein: CASSQDLAGGPYVEQYF.

V is TRBV27 and J is TRBJ2-7; no reliable D call. Germline V gives CDR1 MNHEY, CDR2 SMNVEV (reference sequence). The CDR3 extends over 15 amino acids. The V end was cut by 7 bases, the J end by 0 bases, with 16 bases between. CDR3 nucleotide sequence: TGTGCCAGCAATCCTTGGAAAGCGAGCTCCTACGAGCAGTACTTC. This sequence encodes CASNPWKASSYEQYF.

This rearrangement joins TRBV24-1 to TRBJ2-3; 11 bases are shared with TRBD2. The CDR3 consists of 16 residues. Germline V gene lookup returns CDR1 KGHDR and CDR2 SFDVKD. The V gene end was trimmed by 2 bases and the J gene end by 3 bases; junction bases not matched to a gene: 3. In DNA form, the CDR3 reads TGTGCCACCAGTGATTGGTCTAGCGGGGGGACAGATACGCAGTATTTT. Translating gives CATSDWSSGGTDTQYF.

V gene TRBV29-1 combines with J gene TRBJ2-7; 9 bases fit TRBD2. This CDR3 is 14 amino acids long. From germline, CDR1 is SQVTM and CDR2 ANQGSEA. The V gene end was trimmed by 1 base and the J gene end by 3 bases; junction bases not matched to a gene: 4. This CDR3 is CSVEGNSGGYEQYF. The DNA of the CDR3 is TGCAGCGTTGAAGGAAATAGCGGGGGCTACGAGCAGTACTTC.